The clone carrying this T cell receptor beta chain is medium-sized within its sample. V dropped 6 bases and J dropped 3; count of bases not matched to a gene: 6. CDR1 and CDR2 (germline): MNHGY, SAAAGT. The CDR3 length is 14 residues. The entry originates in a study of T cells in localized non-small cell lung cancer. Sequencing was performed with immunoSEQ multiplex PCR; in TCRdb, only in-frame clones are kept and a portion is missing. Among fewer than 3,000 clones listed, 40% were seen once. This sequence originates from a male donor at least 60 years old with stage II squamous cell lung carcinoma. The rearrangement uses TRBV6-8 and TRBJ2-7; 9 bases line up with TRBD1. This specimen was lung tumor tissue, taken before any cancer treatment. CDR3 DNA sequence: TGTGCCAGCAGAACAGGGGGCGTCATCTACGAGCAGTACTTC. Protein sequence: CASRTGGVIYEQYF.